This paragraph covers one TCR beta chain sequence. Its antigen is still unknown. These data originate in a study of cytomegalovirus exposure and HLA in healthy donors. The CDR3 sequence is 16 residues long. The germline CDR1 and CDR2 sequences are MDHEN and SYDVKM. Trimming pared 3 bases from V and 0 bases from J, leaving 15 bases between. Libraries were prepared by immunoSEQ multiplex PCR; TCRdb keeps only in-frame clonotypes and omits some of them. The sample holds fewer than 65,000 clones; 85% to 90% are singletons and the top ten take around 14%. General study results and limits: The study labeled fewer than 200 TCR beta chains cytomegalovirus-associated. Cytomegalovirus status, reportedly, was diagnosed with high specificity and sensitivity by the classifier.

Sequences were obtained from PBMCs. The receptor was derived from a woman under 30 in good health and CMV-seronegative. The chain carries TRBV28 and TRBJ2-7; D ambiguous. This CDR3 is CASSFLSRGSSYEQYF. The DNA for the CDR3 is TGTGCCAGCAGTTTCCTTAGCCGCGGTTCCTCCTACGAGCAGTACTTC.